This T cell receptor (beta chain) comes out of a study of OX40 agonist ivuxolimab in advanced cancers. Whole-study context: Ivuxolimab, an agonist antibody against OX40 (CD134), was given to patients. Overall study results and limits: At 0.1 to 3.0 mg/kg and by week 6, CD4+ and CD8+ T cells in the blood had expanded clonally.

Sequencing was performed with immunoSEQ multiplex PCR; in TCRdb, only in-frame clones are kept and a portion is missing. The table has around 92,000 clones, approximately 88% seen once. CDR1 is KGHSH and CDR2 is LQKENI in the germline V gene. This CDR3 is built from 12 residues. V dropped 5 bases and J dropped 12 bases, with 14 bases sitting between them. About this clone: What it recognizes is unknown.

Patients were ruled out by autoimmune disease history or systemic immunosuppression. This chain uses TRBV18 with TRBJ2-1, with D maybe TRBD1 (6 bases). The sample in question was CD4+ or CD8+ T cells sorted from blood, obtained in a trial of the OX40 agonist ivuxolimab. The sequence was collected from an adult with an advanced solid tumor such as melanoma, head and neck, liver or kidney cancer. The CDR3 nucleotides read TGTGCCAGCTCATCTAAACAGGGTTGGCAGTTCTTC. It translates to CASSSKQGWQFF.